This T cell receptor delta chain was captured in a study of delta chains in infants with herpesvirus infections (dated by TCRdb to about 2023). Study-level background: The study prospectively followed a Ugandan infant birth cohort from birth to characterize gammadelta T cell responses to primary cytomegalovirus (CMV) infection. The study looked for a public fetal Vdelta1/Vgamma8 gammadelta TCR clonotype in infants infected with CMV after birth. Infant blood samples were grouped into approximate age categories of 1.5, 4, 8 and 12 months. Previously published Belgian fetal and cord blood gammadelta TCR data were included only for comparison and were not generated in this cohort. From PBMC, gammadelta TCRs were sequenced for around 19 CMV-infected infants (one congenitally infected) and several CMV-uninfected infants who had sufficient sample available. Broader findings and caveats from the paper: The public Vdelta1 clonotype was detected in about 20% of the 18 CMV-infected infants, namely three infected postnatally before 120 days of age and the congenitally infected infant. Detection of the public clonotype was limited to the first time point after infection, and the public clonotype was not found in uninfected infants or in infants infected after 120 days. Public-clonotype frequency among Vdelta1 cells appeared to correlate inversely with age at infection and decayed rapidly, seemingly not persisting beyond roughly two months. In CMV-uninfected infants, the public clonotype might still be present but below the detection limit. A small sample size and the lack of race- or environment-matched controls were noted by the authors, because CMV is acquired by nearly all Ugandans before adulthood.

About this clone: Its antigen remains undetermined. Base qualities are not at hand, and no much larger clone is one base apart.

Library generation was performed with RT-PCR. To generate TCR cDNA, PBMC RNA underwent reverse transcription with SuperScript II using gamma-chain- and delta-chain-specific primers. The cDNA was purified with AMPure XP beads, then amplified and indexed with Illumina adapters using the Nextera XT Index Kit. gammadelta TCR libraries were sequenced on an Illumina MiSeq with a V2 300-cycle kit. Regarding the original processing steps: Using MiXCR v2.1.12, CDR3 sequences were assembled, and reads were mapped onto D, J and V genes obtained from GenBank. VDJtools v1.2.1 was used to perform repertoire analyses of the CDR3 clonotypes. TCRdb reran clone calling on the public reads with CATT; rows sharing one DNA sequence were then combined. These V and J calls derive from TCRdb rather than the authors' analysis. The sample table holds thousands of delta-chain clones, of which about 31% were seen once. In total, the top ten clones hold less than 8.5% of the sample.

In Kampala, Uganda, pregnant women receiving prenatal care were recruited and their infants were enrolled, and documentation of maternal HIV status was required. Families received weekly visits, and collection of infant clinical information, oral swabs and peripheral blood began at 6 weeks of age and continued every 4 months after that. Blood was collected in heparin tubes, and PBMC were isolated by Ficoll-Paque density gradient centrifugation and cryopreserved. The CDR3 starts with the cysteine, ends with the phenylalanine, and has 15 residues. Only the CDR3 region is kept as DNA, spanning 45 bases read in frame from base 1. From the germline V gene (reference sequence), CDR1 is VTNFRS and CDR2 is LTSSGIE. From V the trimming removes 0 bases and from J it removes 10 bases, while the gene matches leave 12 bases of the junction unaccounted for.

The sample in question was peripheral blood, obtained at time point 3 of longitudinal follow-up. The chain uses TRAV36/DV7 and TRDJ1; 10 bases in the middle match TRDD3. The sequence came from a human donor who was a Ugandan infant, either HIV-exposed or HIV-unexposed (not recorded which). The CDR3 reads CAVEATGDTAGGLIF. The DNA sequence reads TGTGCTGTGGAGGCTACGGGGGATACGGCTGGAGGACTCATCTTT.